The 16 T cell receptor beta chains below come from one sample, sequenced in a study of T cells in Graves' hyperthyroidism and ophthalmopathy. Amplification of TCR beta CDR3 regions was performed using RNA transcripts as template. The HTBI primer set drove a first-round RT-PCR of the TCR CDR3. TCRdb re-analysed the multiplex PCR reads in MiXCR, keeping a single row per CDR3 protein. The sample shows about 680,000 distinct CDR3 sequences, roughly a third of them seen only once. Sequencing was carried out using blood. The receptors originated from a woman aged 35 to 49 with Graves' hyperthyroidism.

This clonotype has a handful of counts. The chain employs TRBV7-9 and TRBJ2-7; weak D call: TRBD1 (5 bases). This CDR3 has 15 amino acids. Trimming removed 7 bases from V and 6 bases from J, with 22 bases in between. Germline-derived CDR1 and CDR2 are SEHNR and FQNEAQ (reference sequence). The CDR3 sequence: CASTPDPPGGAEQYF. In DNA form, the CDR3 reads TGTGCCAGCACCCCCGATCCACCCGGTGGGGCCGAGCAGTACTTC.

This clonotype was seen more than once but under ten times. This rearrangement joins TRBV7-9 to TRBJ1-5, with no clear D. The CDR3 length is 12 residues. Trimming pared 5 bases from V and 9 bases from J, leaving 11 bases between. The V gene's germline CDR1 is SEHNR and CDR2 FQNEAQ (reference sequence). The CDR3 coding sequence is TGTGCCAGCAGCGCCACTCTTGGGCCCCAGCATTTT. It encodes CASSATLGPQHF.

The chain links TRBV7-3 to TRBJ1-1; D possibly corresponds to TRBD1 (5 bases). CDR3 length: 15 amino acids. Trimming left V 5 bases short and J 8 bases short, with 21 bases between. Germline CDR1 and CDR2: SGHTA and FQGTGA. The CDR3 DNA follows: TGTGCCAGCAGCCCCCCCGACGGACATAGGGACGAAGCTTTCTTT. Amino acids: CASSPPDGHRDEAFF.

This clonotype has only one observation. This clone may be a read error of a much larger clone one base away. The chain employs TRBV9 and TRBJ1-1; D is unclear. The CDR3 runs 13 residues. Germline CDR1 is SGDLS and CDR2 is YYNGEE. The CDR3 region has the DNA TGTGCCAGCAGCGTAGCTGCCGACACTGAAGCTTACTTT. This sequence encodes CASSVAADTEAYF.

The chain uses TRBV6-5 and TRBJ2-7, with a weak D call TRBD2 (5 bases). The CDR3 spans 16 residues. V was trimmed by 0 bases and J by 3 bases, leaving 15 bases between them. Germline V gene lookup returns CDR1 MNHEY and CDR2 SVGAGI. CDR3 loop: CASSYSGRSEGYEQYF. For the CDR3, the DNA is TGTGCCAGCAGTTACTCTGGCAGGTCTGAGGGCTACGAGCAGTACTTC.

The sample holds many counts of this clonotype. CDR3 bases: TGCAGTGCTAAGGACAATCGTAATGAAAAACTGTTTTTT. It translates to CSAKDNRNEKLFF. The chain links TRBV20-1 to TRBJ1-4; possible D gene TRBD1, 5 bases. The CDR3 loop spans 13 amino acids. The V end was cut by 4 bases, the J end by 4 bases, with 10 bases between. Germline CDR1 reads DFQATT; CDR2 reads SNEGSKA (reference sequence).

This clonotype came up many times. This sequence joins TRBV7-2 and TRBJ2-7; unclear D gene. This CDR3 spans 14 amino acids. CDR1 and CDR2 (germline): SGHTA, FQGNSA. Trimming pared 4 bases from V and 0 bases from J, leaving 10 bases between. The CDR3 nucleotides read TGTGCCAGCAGCTCATTGGCTCACTCCTACGAGCAGTACTTC. Translation gives CASSSLAHSYEQYF.

This clonotype was counted a few times. The chain couples TRBV6-6 to TRBJ2-2; perhaps D is TRBD1 or TRBD2 (5 bases each). CDR1 is MNHNY and CDR2 is SVGAGI in the germline V gene (reference sequence). The CDR3 totals 16 residues. The ends were cut back, 6 bases at V and 4 bases at J, with 18 bases in the middle. CDR3 in amino acids: CASRSYSGDRTGELFF. The CDR3 DNA reads TGTGCCAGCAGATCCTATAGTGGGGACCGCACCGGGGAGCTGTTTTTT.

This clonotype was seen many times. The genes are TRBV20-1 and TRBJ2-7; 9 bases agree with TRBD1. The CDR3 length is 15 residues. With V trimmed by 2 bases and J by 3 bases, 8 bases remained unmatched. Looked up from germline, CDR1 is DFQATT and CDR2 is SNEGSKA (reference sequence). The CDR3 DNA sequence: TGCAGTGCTAGACAAGAGGACAGGGGATACTACGAGCAGTACTTC. Encoded protein: CSARQEDRGYYEQYF.

This clonotype was observed a handful of times. V is TRBV7-8 and J is TRBJ2-7, with TRBD2 matching 8 bases. Germline CDR1 reads SGHVS; CDR2 reads FQNEAQ. Trimming took 1 base from V and 3 from J; bases not matched to a gene: 20. The CDR3 contains 20 residues. Written as DNA, the CDR3 is TGTGCCAGCAGCTTAGAAGGTGGGCTAACGAGCGGGAGTTGGGTCTACGAGCAGTACTTC. It translates to CASSLEGGLTSGSWVYEQYF. The full variable domain, completed using reference TRBV7-8 and TRBJ2-7, is GAGVSQSPRYKVAKRGQDVALRCDPISGHVSLFWYQQALGQGPEFLTYFQNEAQLDKSGLPSDRFFAERPEGSVSTLKIQRTQQEDSAVYLCASSLEGGLTSGSWVYEQYFGPGTRLTVT.

This clonotype was recorded many times. This chain uses TRBV7-8 with TRBJ1-1; D not certain. This CDR3 has 13 amino acids. The V end lost 5 bases, the J end lost 3 bases, and 10 bases lay between the germline ends. CDR1 is SGHVS, CDR2 FQNEAQ, per germline. CDR3: CASSAARDTEAFF. DNA for the CDR3: TGTGCCAGCAGCGCCGCGAGGGACACTGAAGCTTTCTTT.

This clonotype appeared a few times. The chain combines TRBV4-3 with TRBJ1-4; a possible D gene is TRBD1 (5 bases). Trimming took 2 bases from V and 8 from J, leaving 9 bases between them. CDR3 length equals 13 residues. Germline V gene data show CDR1 as LGHNA and CDR2 as YSLEER. The DNA of the CDR3 is TGCGCCAGCAGCCAAAATGGGGCCGAAAAACTGTTTTTT. This translates into CASSQNGAEKLFF.

V is TRBV29-1 and J is TRBJ2-5; TRBD2 might be the D (6 bases). CDR3 length: 14 residues. Germline CDR1 and CDR2: SQVTM and ANQGSEA. The V and J ends lost 3 bases and 4 bases respectively, with 15 bases between them. The CDR3 DNA follows: TGCAGCGTTGACGACGGGGGAGTCGGAGAGACCCAGTACTTC. Translation: CSVDDGGVGETQYF. Combining the CDR3 with reference TRBV29-1 and TRBJ2-5 gives the whole variable domain SAVISQKPSRDICQRGTSLTIQCQVDSQVTMMFWYRQQPGQSLTLIATANQGSEATYESGFVIDKFPISRPNLTFSTLTVSNMSPEDSSIYLCSVDDGGVGETQYFGPGTRLLVL.

The gene calls are TRBV10-3 and TRBJ1-6, with a tentative D call TRBD1 (6 bases). Germline loops: CDR1 ENHRY, CDR2 SYGVKD. This CDR3 contains 13 residues. V was trimmed by 7 bases and J by 9 bases, leaving 13 bases between them. The CDR3 sequence: CAINSQGASPLHF. The CDR3 coding sequence is TGTGCCATCAATTCACAGGGCGCTTCACCCCTCCACTTT.

The chain has TRBV5-6 and TRBJ2-7, with D perhaps matching TRBD1 or TRBD2 (5 bases each). V was trimmed by 3 bases and J by 0 bases, leaving 16 bases between them. Germline V lookup: CDR1 SGHDT, CDR2 YYEEEE. This CDR3 region has 16 residues. The CDR3 DNA follows: TGTGCCAGCAGCTCGAATCCGGGGCCCAACTCCTACGAGCAGTACTTC. It yields the protein CASSSNPGPNSYEQYF.

This chain links TRBV5-5 with TRBJ2-5; no firm D call. V lost 5 bases and J lost 7, with 21 bases in between. Germline V CDR1 and CDR2: SGHKS, YYEKEE (reference sequence). The CDR3 contains 15 residues. CDR3 sequence: CASRSWSPGRGTQYF. Here the CDR3 DNA reads TGTGCCAGCAGATCCTGGAGCCCCGGGCGAGGGACCCAGTACTTC.